This TCR beta chain was sequenced during a study of T cells in Graves' hyperthyroidism and ophthalmopathy. These patients, aged 18 to 65, had recently diagnosed hyperthyroidism lasting under 2 months. Notes on this clonotype: This clone may be a read error of a much larger clone one base away.

Regions amplified from RNA transcripts were the TCR beta CDR3 regions. TCR CDR3 underwent first-round RT-PCR with the HTBI primer set. TCRdb re-called the multiplex PCR reads with MiXCR, one entry per CDR3 protein. The sample lists around 560,000 distinct CDR3 sequences; approximately 15% were seen once. CDR3 length equals 15 residues. Germline V CDR1 and CDR2: SGDLS, YYNGEE. The V and J genes are TRBV9 and TRBJ2-1, with 10 nucleotides matching TRBD2. The material sequenced was blood. The TCR comes from a woman aged 18 to 35 with Graves' hyperthyroidism. CDR3 nucleotides: TGTGGCAGCAGCGTAGCGGGGGGACTCTACAATGAGCAGTTCTTC. As protein: CGSSVAGGLYNEQFF.